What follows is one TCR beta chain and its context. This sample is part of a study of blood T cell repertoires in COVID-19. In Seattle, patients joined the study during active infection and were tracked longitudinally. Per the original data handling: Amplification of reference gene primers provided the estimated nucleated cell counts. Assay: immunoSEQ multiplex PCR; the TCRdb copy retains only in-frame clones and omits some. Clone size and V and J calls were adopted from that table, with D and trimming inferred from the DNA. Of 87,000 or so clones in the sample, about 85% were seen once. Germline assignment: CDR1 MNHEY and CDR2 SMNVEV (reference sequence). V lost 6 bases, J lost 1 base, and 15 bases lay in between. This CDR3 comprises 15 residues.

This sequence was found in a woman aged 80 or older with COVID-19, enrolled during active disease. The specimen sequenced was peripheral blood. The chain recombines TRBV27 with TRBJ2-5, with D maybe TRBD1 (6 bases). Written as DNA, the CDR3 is TGTGCCAGCAGCCGGACAGCTAACCTCCAAGAGACCCAGTACTTC. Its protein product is CASSRTANLQETQYF.